The 6 T cell receptor beta chains below come from one sample, sequenced in a study of shared clonotypes between healthy human individuals. Produced via immunoSEQ multiplex PCR; TCRdb's table is partial and in-frame only. The data hold about 2.1 million clones, with 85% to 95% observed a single time. Naive CD8 populations comprised CD45RO-negative cells positively selected for CCR7, excluding terminally differentiated effector memory CD45RA+ cells. The sequenced sample consisted of naive CD8+ T cells from PBMCs. The receptors here all came from a man aged 18 to 30 in good health. Some clones in this sample may be carry-over from other donors' samples.

This sequence joins TRBV6-5 and TRBJ1-2, with unresolved D. The CDR3 is 16 amino acids. V shed 0 bases and J shed 6 bases, with 17 bases lying between them. Germline V CDR1 and CDR2: MNHEY, SVGAGI. The CDR3 nucleotides are TGTGCCAGCAGTTACTCGAGCCTTTCACAGAGCGATGGCTACACCTTC. Encoded protein: CASSYSSLSQSDGYTF.

This chain links TRBV4-2 with TRBJ1-1; unclear D gene. The germline CDR1 and CDR2 sequences are LGHNA and YNFKEQ. The CDR3 runs to 17 residues. Deletions cut 3 bases from V and 4 bases from J, with 21 bases between. CDR3 sequence reads: CASSQVSPGRGITEAFF. In DNA, the CDR3 is TGTGCCAGCAGCCAGGTTTCTCCGGGAAGAGGGATCACTGAAGCTTTCTTT.

A single count supports this clone. Relative to the germline gene, one junction end is altered; a read error may explain this. The CDR3 spells CASGIWGPNTEAFF. The CDR3 DNA follows: TGTGCCAGTGGTATTTGGGGACCCAACACTGAAGCTTTCTTT. The gene calls are TRBV19 and TRBJ1-1, with a weak D call TRBD1 (5 bases). The germline gives CDR1 LNHDA, CDR2 SQIVND (reference sequence). This CDR3 spans 14 amino acids.

The rearrangement joins TRBV30 to TRBJ2-1, with TRBD2 identical over 8 bases. The CDR3 contains 11 residues. Germline assignment: CDR1 GTSNPN and CDR2 SVGIG (reference sequence). V trimming: 0 bases; J trimming: 14 bases; junction bases outside the gene matches: 3. In DNA form, the CDR3 reads TGTGCCTGGAGTGTAGGTAGCGGGGAGTTCTTC. Translating gives CAWSVGSGEFF.

The rearrangement uses TRBV30 and TRBJ2-7, with 7 bases aligning to TRBD1. Germline CDR1 reads GTSNPN; CDR2 reads SVGIG (reference sequence). The CDR3 contains 11 residues. V was pared by 5 bases and J by 6 bases, with 4 bases of the junction left unmatched. CDR3 sequence: CAWRTGAEQYF. CDR3 DNA: TGTGCCTGGCGAACAGGGGCCGAGCAGTACTTC.

This sequence joins TRBV10-3 and TRBJ2-7; D unresolved. The V end was cut by 2 bases, the J end by 7 bases, with 12 bases between. This CDR3 comprises 13 residues. CDR1 and CDR2 from the germline V gene are ENHRY and SYGVKD. CDR3 in amino acids: CAISEDPSVEQYF. In DNA form, the CDR3 reads TGTGCCATCAGTGAGGACCCATCCGTGGAGCAGTACTTC.